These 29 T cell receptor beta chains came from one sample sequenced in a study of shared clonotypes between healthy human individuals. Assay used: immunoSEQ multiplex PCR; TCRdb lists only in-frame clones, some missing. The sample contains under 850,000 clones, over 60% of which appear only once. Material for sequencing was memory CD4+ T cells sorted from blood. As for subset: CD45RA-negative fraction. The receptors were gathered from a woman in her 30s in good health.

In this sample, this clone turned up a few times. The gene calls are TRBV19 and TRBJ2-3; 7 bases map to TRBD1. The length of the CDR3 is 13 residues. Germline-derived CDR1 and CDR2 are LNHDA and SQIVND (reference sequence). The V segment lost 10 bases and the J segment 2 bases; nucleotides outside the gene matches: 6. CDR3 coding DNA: TGTGCCACCGGGACAGAGCACACAGATACGCAGTATTTT. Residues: CATGTEHTDTQYF.

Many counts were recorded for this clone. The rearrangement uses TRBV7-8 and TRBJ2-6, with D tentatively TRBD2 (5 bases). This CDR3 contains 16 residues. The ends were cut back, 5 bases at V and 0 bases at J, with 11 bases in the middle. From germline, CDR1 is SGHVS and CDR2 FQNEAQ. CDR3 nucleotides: TGTGCCAGCAGCCCCGGACTGACCTCTGGGGCCAACGTCCTGACTTTC. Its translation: CASSPGLTSGANVLTF.

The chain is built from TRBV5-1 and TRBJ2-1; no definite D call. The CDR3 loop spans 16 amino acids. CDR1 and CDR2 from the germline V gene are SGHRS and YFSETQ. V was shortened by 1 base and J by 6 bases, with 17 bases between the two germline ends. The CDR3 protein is CASSLFLEVPPNEQFF. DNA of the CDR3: TGCGCCAGCAGCTTGTTTCTAGAGGTGCCCCCCAATGAGCAGTTCTTC.

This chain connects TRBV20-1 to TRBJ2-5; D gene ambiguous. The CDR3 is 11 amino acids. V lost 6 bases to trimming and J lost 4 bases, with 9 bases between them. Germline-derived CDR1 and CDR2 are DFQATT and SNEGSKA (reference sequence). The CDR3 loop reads CSATKTETQYF. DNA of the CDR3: TGCAGTGCAACTAAGACAGAGACCCAGTACTTC.

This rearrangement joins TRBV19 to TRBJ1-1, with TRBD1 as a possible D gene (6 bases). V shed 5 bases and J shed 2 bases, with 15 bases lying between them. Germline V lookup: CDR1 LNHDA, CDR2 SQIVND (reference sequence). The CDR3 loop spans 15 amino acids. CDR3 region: CASSGSGRGNTEAFF. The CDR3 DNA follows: TGTGCCAGTAGTGGGTCGGGCAGGGGAAACACTGAAGCTTTCTTT. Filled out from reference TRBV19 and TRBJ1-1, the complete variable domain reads DGGITQSPKYLFRKEGQNVTLSCEQNLNHDAMYWYRQDPGQGLRLIYYSQIVNDFQKGDIAEGYSVSREKKESFPLTVTSAQKNPTAFYLCASSGSGRGNTEAFFGQGTRLTVV.

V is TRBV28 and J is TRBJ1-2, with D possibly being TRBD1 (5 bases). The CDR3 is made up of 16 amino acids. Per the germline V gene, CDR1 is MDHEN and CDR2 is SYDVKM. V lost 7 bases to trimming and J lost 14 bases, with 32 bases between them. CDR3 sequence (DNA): TGTGCCAGCACCATACACGTTACGGGACGCGGGCCCGTCAAGACCTTC. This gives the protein CASTIHVTGRGPVKTF.

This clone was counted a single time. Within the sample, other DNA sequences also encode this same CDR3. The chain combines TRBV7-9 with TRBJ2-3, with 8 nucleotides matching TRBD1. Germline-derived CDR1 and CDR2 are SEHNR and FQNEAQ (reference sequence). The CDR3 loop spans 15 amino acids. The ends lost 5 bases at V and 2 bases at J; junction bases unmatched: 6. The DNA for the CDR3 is TGTGCCAGCAGCCTGAGGGGACAGGACACAGATACGCAGTATTTT. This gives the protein CASSLRGQDTDTQYF.

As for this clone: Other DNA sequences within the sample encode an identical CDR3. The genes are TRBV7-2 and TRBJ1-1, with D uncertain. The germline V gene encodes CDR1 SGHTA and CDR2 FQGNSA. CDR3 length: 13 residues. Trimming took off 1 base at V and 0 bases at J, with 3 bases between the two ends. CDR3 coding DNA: TGTGCCAGCAGCTTAGACCTGAACACTGAAGCTTTCTTT. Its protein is CASSLDLNTEAFF.

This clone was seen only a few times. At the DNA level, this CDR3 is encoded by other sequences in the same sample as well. This CDR3 is CASSSGQGARETQYF. For the CDR3, the DNA is TGTGCCAGCAGCTCGGGACAGGGGGCGCGAGAGACCCAGTACTTC. The genes are TRBV5-6 and TRBJ2-5; 12 bases map to TRBD1. Germline CDR1 reads SGHDT; CDR2 reads YYEEEE. Trimming removed 3 bases from V and 4 bases from J; junction bases left unmatched: 4. The CDR3 runs to 15 residues.

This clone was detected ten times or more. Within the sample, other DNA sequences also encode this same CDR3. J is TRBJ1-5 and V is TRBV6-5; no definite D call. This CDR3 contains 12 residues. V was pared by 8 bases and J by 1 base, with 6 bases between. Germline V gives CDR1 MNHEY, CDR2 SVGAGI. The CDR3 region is CASGRSNQPQHF. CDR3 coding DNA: TGTGCCAGCGGGAGGAGCAATCAGCCCCAGCATTTT.

CDR3 sequence reads: CASSPSQGRNEQFF. The CDR3 nucleotides are TGTGCCAGCTCACCCTCTCAGGGGCGAAATGAGCAGTTCTTC. The chain uses TRBV18 and TRBJ2-1, with D perhaps matching TRBD1 (6 bases). Germline values: CDR1 KGHSH, CDR2 LQKENI. The CDR3 runs to 14 residues. The ends were cut back, 3 bases at V and 7 bases at J, with 13 bases in the middle.

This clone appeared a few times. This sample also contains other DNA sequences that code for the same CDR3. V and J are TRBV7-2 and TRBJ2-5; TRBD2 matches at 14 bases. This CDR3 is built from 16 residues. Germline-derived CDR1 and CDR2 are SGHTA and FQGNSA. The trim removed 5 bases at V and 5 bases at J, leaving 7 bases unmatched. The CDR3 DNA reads TGTGCCAGCAGCCTTGGGGGACTAGCGGGAGTCGAGACCCAGTACTTC. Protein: CASSLGGLAGVETQYF.

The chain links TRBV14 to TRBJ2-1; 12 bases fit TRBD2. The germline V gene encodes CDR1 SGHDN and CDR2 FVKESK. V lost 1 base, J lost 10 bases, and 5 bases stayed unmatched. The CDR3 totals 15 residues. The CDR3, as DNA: TGTGCCAGCAGCCAAGGACTAGCGGGAGCTGAAGAGCAGTTCTTC. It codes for CASSQGLAGAEEQFF.

Here the CDR3 reads CASSIGQGDYGYTF. The CDR3 DNA sequence: TGTGCCAGTAGTATCGGTCAGGGTGACTATGGCTACACCTTC. This chain joins TRBV19 and TRBJ1-2, with a tentative D call TRBD1 (5 bases). The CDR3 is 14 amino acids. V shed 3 bases and J shed 3 bases, with 11 bases lying between them. The germline CDR1 and CDR2 sequences are LNHDA and SQIVND (reference sequence).

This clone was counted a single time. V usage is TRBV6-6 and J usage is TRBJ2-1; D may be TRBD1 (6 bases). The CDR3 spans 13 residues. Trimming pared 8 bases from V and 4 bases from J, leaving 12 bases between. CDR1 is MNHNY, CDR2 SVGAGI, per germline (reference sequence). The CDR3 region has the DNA TGTGCCAGCGCCCCACAGGGATACAATGAGCAGTTCTTC. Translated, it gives CASAPQGYNEQFF.

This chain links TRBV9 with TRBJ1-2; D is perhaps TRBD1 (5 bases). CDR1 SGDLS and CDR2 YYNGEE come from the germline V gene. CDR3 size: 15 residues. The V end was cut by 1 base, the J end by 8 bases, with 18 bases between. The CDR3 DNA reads TGTGCCAGCAGCGTATGGGGTGGGGACCCGGAGGGCTACACCTTC. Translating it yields CASSVWGGDPEGYTF.

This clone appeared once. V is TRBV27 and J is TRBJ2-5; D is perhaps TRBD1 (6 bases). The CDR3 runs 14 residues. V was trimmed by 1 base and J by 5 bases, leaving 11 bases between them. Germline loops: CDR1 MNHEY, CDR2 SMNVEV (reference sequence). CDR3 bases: TGTGCCAGCAGTTTATTGGGGGCTTGGGAGACCCAGTACTTC. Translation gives CASSLLGAWETQYF.

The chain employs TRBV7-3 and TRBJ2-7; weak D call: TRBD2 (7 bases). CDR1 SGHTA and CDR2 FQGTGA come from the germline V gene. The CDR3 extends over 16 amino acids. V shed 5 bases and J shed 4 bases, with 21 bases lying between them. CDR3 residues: CASSPQGGGRGYEQYF. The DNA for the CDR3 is TGTGCCAGCAGCCCCCAAGGTGGGGGGAGGGGGTACGAGCAGTACTTC.

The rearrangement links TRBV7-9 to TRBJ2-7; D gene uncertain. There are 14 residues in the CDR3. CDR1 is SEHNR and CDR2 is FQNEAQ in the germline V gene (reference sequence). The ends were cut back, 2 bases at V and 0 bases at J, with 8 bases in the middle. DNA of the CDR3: TGTGCCAGCAGCTTACGAGGAGACTCCTACGAGCAGTACTTC. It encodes CASSLRGDSYEQYF. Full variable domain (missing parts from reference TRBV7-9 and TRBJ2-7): DTGVSQNPRHKITKRGQNVTFRCDPISEHNRLYWYRQTLGQGPEFLTYFQNEAQLEKSRLLSDRFSAERPKGSFSTLEIQRTEQGDSAMYLCASSLRGDSYEQYFGPGTRLTVT.

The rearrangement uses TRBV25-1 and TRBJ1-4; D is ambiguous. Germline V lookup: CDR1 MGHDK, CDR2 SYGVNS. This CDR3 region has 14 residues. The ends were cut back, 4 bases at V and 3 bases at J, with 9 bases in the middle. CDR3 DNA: TGTGCCAGCAGTGTCACCGGGGCTAATGAAAAACTGTTTTTT. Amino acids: CASSVTGANEKLFF.

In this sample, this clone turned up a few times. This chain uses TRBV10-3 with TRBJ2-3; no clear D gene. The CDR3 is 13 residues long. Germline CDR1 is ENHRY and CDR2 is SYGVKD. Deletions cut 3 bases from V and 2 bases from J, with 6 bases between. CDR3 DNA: TGTGCCATCAGTGACCTCAACACAGATACGCAGTATTTT. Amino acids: CAISDLNTDTQYF.

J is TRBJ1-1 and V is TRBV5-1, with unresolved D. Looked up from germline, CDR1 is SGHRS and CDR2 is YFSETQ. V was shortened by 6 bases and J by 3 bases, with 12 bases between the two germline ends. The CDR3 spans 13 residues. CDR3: CASTPGEHTEAFF. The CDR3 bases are TGCGCCAGCACCCCCGGAGAACACACTGAAGCTTTCTTT.

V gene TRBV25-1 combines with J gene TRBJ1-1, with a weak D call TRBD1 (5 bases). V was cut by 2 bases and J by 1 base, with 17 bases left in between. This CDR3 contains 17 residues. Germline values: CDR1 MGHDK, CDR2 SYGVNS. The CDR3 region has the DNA TGTGCCAGCAGTGAAATTCAGGGAGGTGGTCGGAACACTGAAGCTTTCTTT. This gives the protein CASSEIQGGGRNTEAFF. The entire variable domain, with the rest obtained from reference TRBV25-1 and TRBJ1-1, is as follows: EADIYQTPRYLVIGTGKKITLECSQTMGHDKMYWYQQDPGMELHLIHYSYGVNSTEKGDLSSESTVSRIRTEHFPLTLESARPSHTSQYLCASSEIQGGGRNTEAFFGQGTRLTVV.

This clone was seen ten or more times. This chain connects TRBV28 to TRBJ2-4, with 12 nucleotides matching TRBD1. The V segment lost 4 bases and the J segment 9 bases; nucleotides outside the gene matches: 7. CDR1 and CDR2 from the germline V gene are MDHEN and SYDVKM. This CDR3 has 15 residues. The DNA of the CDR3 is TGTGCCAGCAGTTCGTCCGGGACAGGGGGCAGCATTCAGTACTTC. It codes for CASSSSGTGGSIQYF.

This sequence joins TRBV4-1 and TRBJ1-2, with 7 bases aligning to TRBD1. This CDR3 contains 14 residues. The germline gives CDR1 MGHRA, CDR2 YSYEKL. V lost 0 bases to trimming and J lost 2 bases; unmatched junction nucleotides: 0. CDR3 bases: TGCGCCAGCAGCCAAGAGGGACAGAACTATGGCTACACCTTC. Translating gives CASSQEGQNYGYTF.

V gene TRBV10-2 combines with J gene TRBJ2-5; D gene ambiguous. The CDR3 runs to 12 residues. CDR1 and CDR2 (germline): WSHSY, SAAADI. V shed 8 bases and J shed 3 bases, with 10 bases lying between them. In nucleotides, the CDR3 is TGCGCCAGCCGGTCCCAGGAAGAGACCCAGTACTTC. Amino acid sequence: CASRSQEETQYF.

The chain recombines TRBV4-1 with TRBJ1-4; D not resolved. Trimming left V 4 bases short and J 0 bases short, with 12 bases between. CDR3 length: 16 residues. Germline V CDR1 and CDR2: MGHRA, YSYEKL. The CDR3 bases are TGCGCCAGCAGCCCCCCCGGGGTAGCAACTAATGAAAAACTGTTTTTT. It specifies CASSPPGVATNEKLFF.

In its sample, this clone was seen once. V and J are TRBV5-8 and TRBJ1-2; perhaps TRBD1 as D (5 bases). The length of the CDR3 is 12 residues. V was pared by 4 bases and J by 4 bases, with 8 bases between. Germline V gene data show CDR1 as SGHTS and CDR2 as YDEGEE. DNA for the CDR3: TGTGCCAGCAGCACGACAGTCTATGGCTACACCTTC. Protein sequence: CASSTTVYGYTF.

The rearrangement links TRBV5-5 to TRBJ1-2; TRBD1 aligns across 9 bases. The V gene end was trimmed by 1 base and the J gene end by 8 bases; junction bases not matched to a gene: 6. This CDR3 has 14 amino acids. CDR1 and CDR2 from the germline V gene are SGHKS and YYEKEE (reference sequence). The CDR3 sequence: CASSLRTGEGGYTF. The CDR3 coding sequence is TGTGCCAGCAGCTTGCGGACAGGGGAGGGAGGCTACACCTTC. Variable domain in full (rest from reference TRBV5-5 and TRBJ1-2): DAGVTQSPTHLIKTRGQQVTLRCSPISGHKSVSWYQQVLGQGPQFIFQYYEKEERGRGNFPDRFSARQFPNYSSELNVNALLLGDSALYLCASSLRTGEGGYTFGSGTRLTVV.